This TCR beta chain was sequenced in a study of control samples from healthy donors and cancer patients. The protocol was immunoSEQ multiplex PCR, while the TCRdb copy is restricted to in-frame clones and leaves out a portion. The table includes some 56,000 clones, 90% to 95% detected once. The V end lost 3 bases, the J end lost 8 bases, and 20 bases lay between the germline ends. The CDR3 totals 15 residues. Germline V gene sequence: CDR1 SGHNT, CDR2 YYREEE (reference sequence). This rearrangement joins TRBV5-4 to TRBJ1-2; tentative D call: TRBD1 (6 bases). Source material: blood. The source is a man aged 25 to 40 in good health. The chain's CDR3 is CASSYTGFQSRGYTF. The CDR3 DNA reads as TGTGCCAGCAGCTACACAGGGTTTCAATCGAGGGGCTACACCTTC.